This T cell receptor (beta chain) derives from a study of response to subunit inactivated influenza vaccine. MiXCR, applied by TCRdb to the RT-PCR reads, yields one record per CDR3 protein. This table has about 700,000 distinct CDR3 sequences, approximately 15% appearing once. Germline V gene sequence: CDR1 SGHVS, CDR2 FNYEAQ. V gave up 0 bases and J gave up 3 bases, with 6 bases separating them. CDR3 length equals 13 residues. Overall study findings and caveats: Each seasonal flu vaccination may recruit only limited new T cells, authors suggested.

This clonotype occurred a few times. Antigen: not known. This clonotype was sampled from a man in his fifties or sixties who received an inactivated influenza vaccine. The V call is TRBV7-6, the J call TRBJ2-7; D not resolved. This specimen consisted of PBMCs from blood, obtained around two weeks before vaccination. CDR3 nucleotide sequence: TGTGCCAGCAGCTTAGCTCGTGTCTACGAGCAGTACTTC. This encodes CASSLARVYEQYF.